This paragraph covers one T cell receptor beta chain sequence. Some clones are missing from TCRdb's copy, which holds only in-frame ones; the method was immunoSEQ multiplex PCR. The sample shows about 110,000 clones, more than 70% of them seen only once. The sample originates from a study of OX40 agonist ivuxolimab in advanced cancers. Study-wide context: The study gave patients intravenous ivuxolimab at 0.01 to 10 mg/kg every 2 weeks. The eligibility criteria allowed prior anti-PD-1, anti-PD-L1 or anti-CTLA-4 therapy, and approximately 40% had some.

CDR3 size: 14 residues. The germline CDR1 and CDR2 sequences are MDHEN and SYDVKM. Trimming removed 5 bases from V and 0 bases from J, with 9 bases in between. The clonotype comes from an adult with an advanced solid tumor such as melanoma, head and neck, liver or kidney cancer. The chain combines TRBV28 with TRBJ2-3; possibly TRBD1 for D (5 bases). This specimen consisted of CD4+ or CD8+ T cells sorted from blood, obtained in a trial of the OX40 agonist ivuxolimab. The CDR3 protein is CASSLRVSTDTQYF. The CDR3 coding sequence is TGTGCCAGCAGTCTCAGGGTTAGCACAGATACGCAGTATTTT.